The clone carrying this T cell receptor beta chain has only a few counts. Its antigen is currently unknown. Included in the TCR beta cDNA libraries were unique molecular identifiers. Input amounts of about 0.95 to 11 million T cells were used. These gave 500,000 or so cDNA molecules, so each molecule approximated one T cell. TCRdb reprocessed the PCR reads via MiXCR and lists one record per CDR3 protein. The sample has fewer than 850,000 distinct CDR3 sequences, less than 35% seen once. The data were obtained in a study of post-analysis software for immune sequencing data. Study-level background: Relapsing-remitting, secondary progressive and progressive-relapsing forms made up the multiple sclerosis disease courses. The study, taken as a whole, reports: Roughly 5 TRBV segments, TRBV5-6, TRBV5-1 and TRBV20-1 among them, were found more frequent in patients than controls. When the samples were clustered directly with F measure, those that had been prepared in the same batch showed strong co-clustering. Normalized Chao1 diversity was significantly reduced in patients versus controls.

The CDR3 loop spans 14 amino acids. The V end lost 6 bases, the J end lost 4 bases, and 12 bases lay between the germline ends. Germline CDR1 KGHDR, CDR2 SFDVKD. The sequence derives from a girl aged 5 to 17 with multiple sclerosis. This rearrangement joins TRBV24-1 to TRBJ1-5; no definite D call. Input material: blood. The DNA for the CDR3 is TGTGCCACCAGTAGAGCAGGAGGAAATCAGCCCCAGCATTTT. Protein product: CATSRAGGNQPQHF.